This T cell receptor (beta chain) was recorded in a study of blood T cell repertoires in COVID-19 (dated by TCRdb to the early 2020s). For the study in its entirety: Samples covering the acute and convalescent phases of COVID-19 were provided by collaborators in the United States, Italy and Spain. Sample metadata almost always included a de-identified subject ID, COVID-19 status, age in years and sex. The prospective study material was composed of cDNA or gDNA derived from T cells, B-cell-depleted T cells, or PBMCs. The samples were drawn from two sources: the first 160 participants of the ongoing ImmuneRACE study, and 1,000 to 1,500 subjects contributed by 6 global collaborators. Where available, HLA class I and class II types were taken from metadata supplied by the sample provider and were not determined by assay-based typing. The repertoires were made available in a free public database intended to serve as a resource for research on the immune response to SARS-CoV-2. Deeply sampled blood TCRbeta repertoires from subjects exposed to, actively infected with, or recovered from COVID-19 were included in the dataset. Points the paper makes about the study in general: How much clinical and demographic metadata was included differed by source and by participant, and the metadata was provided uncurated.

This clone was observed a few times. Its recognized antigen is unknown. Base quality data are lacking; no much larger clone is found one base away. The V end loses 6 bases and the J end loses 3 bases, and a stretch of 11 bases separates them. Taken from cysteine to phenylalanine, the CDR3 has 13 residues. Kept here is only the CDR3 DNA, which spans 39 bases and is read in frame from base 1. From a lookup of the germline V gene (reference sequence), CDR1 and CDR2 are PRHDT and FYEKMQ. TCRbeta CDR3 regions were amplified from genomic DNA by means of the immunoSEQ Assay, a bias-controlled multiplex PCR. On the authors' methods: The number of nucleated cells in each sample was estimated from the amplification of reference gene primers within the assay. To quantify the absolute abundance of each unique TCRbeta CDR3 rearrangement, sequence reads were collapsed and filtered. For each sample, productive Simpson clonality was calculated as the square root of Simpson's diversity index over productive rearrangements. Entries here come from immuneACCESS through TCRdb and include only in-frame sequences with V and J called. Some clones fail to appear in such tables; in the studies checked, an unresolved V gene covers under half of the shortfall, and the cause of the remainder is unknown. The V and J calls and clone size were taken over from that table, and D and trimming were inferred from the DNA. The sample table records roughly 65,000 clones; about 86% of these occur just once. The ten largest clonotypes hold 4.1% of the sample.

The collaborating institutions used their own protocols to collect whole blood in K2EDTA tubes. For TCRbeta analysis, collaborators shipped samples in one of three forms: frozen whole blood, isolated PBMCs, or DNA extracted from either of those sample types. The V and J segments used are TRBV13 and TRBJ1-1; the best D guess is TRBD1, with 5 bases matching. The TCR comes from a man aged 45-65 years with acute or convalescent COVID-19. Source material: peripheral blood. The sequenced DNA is TGTGCCAGCAGGAAGGGGTCAGACACTGAAGCTTTCTTT. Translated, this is CASRKGSDTEAFF.